Presented here are 25 T cell receptor beta chains from one specimen sequenced in a study of vaccination and CD4 T cells after COVID-19 (dated 2022 in TCRdb). These TCRs' antigens remain unknown. The library was produced with PCR. TCRdb names Illumina iSeq 100 as the instrument used. DNA from cultured CD4+ T cells underwent TCR sequencing with the Oncomine TCR Beta short-read assay at the Johns Hopkins FTIC core. TCRdb cleaned the public reads at Q25 with fastp, built clones with MiXCR and kept in-frame beta chains. Under each unique CDR3 protein, matching rows form one entry showing the most common genes and DNA. Within this sample are approximately 7,400 distinct CDR3 sequences, with about three quarters of them counted one time only. The top ten constitute more than 14% of the sample. Per the publication, the treatment or condition label means: 10-day PBMC culture with coronavirus spike peptide pools or control peptides (ViraFEST assay).

Sequenced sample: CD4+ T cells from blood, cultured in vitro. Source of these receptors: a human donor who had recovered from COVID-19.

The V call is TRBV6-2 or TRBV6-3, the J call TRBJ2-2; D remains ambiguous. Trimming pared 6 bases from V and 0 bases from J, leaving 2 bases between. Germline V gives CDR1 MNHEY, CDR2 SVGEGT. The CDR3 is 12 residues long. DNA of the CDR3: TGTGCCAGCAGCCCGAACACCGGGGAGCTGTTTTTT. It translates to CASSPNTGELFF.

The gene calls are TRBV6-2 or TRBV6-3 and TRBJ1-1; 8 bases are a match to TRBD1. After removal of 2 bases from V and 1 base from J, the junction contained 18 bases not matched to a gene. The CDR3 is made up of 20 amino acids. The germline CDR1 and CDR2 sequences are MNHEY and SVGEGT. The chain's CDR3 is CASSYPSVGQAGWGNTEAFF. CDR3 nucleotides: TGTGCCAGCAGTTACCCCTCTGTGGGACAGGCCGGTTGGGGGAACACTGAAGCTTTCTTT.

The V call is TRBV24-1, the J call TRBJ2-3; TRBD1 is a possible D gene (6 bases). V lost 5 bases and J 7 bases, leaving 18 bases between the germline ends. The CDR3 runs to 15 residues. Germline V gene lookup returns CDR1 KGHDR and CDR2 SFDVKD. The CDR3 DNA is TGTGCCACCAGTGGGGGGCCAGGGTTATCAAATACGCAGTATTTT. Its translation: CATSGGPGLSNTQYF.

J is TRBJ2-7 and V is TRBV15; 7 bases are a match to TRBD1. V lost 3 bases and J lost 0; bases outside the gene matches: 5. Germline assignment: CDR1 LNHNV and CDR2 YYDKDF (reference sequence). CDR3 length equals 15 residues. The CDR3 protein is CATSRGQILSYEQYF. The DNA for the CDR3 is TGTGCCACCAGCAGGGGACAGATCCTCTCCTACGAGCAGTACTTC.

J is TRBJ2-7 and V is TRBV27, with TRBD1 identical over 9 bases. Germline-derived CDR1 and CDR2 are MNHEY and SMNVEV (reference sequence). V was pared by 5 bases and J by 5 bases, with 7 bases of the junction left unmatched. The CDR3 is 14 residues long. CDR3 DNA sequence: TGTGCCAGCAGTAAAGGACAGGGGCGCAACGAGCAGTACTTC. Encoded protein: CASSKGQGRNEQYF.

The genes are TRBV7-9 and TRBJ1-1; tentatively, D is TRBD1 (5 bases). The V gene lost 5 bases and the J gene lost 1 base, with 14 bases spanning the gap. The germline CDR1 and CDR2 sequences are SEHNR and FQNEAQ (reference sequence). The CDR3 is 15 residues long. The CDR3 reads CASSRIETANTEAFF. DNA of the CDR3: TGTGCCAGCAGCCGCATAGAGACAGCGAACACTGAAGCTTTCTTT.

V gene TRBV7-2 combines with J gene TRBJ2-1; perhaps TRBD2 as D (6 bases). This CDR3 spans 16 amino acids. Germline V lookup: CDR1 SGHTA, CDR2 FQGNSA. The V end lost 0 bases, the J end lost 0 bases, and 9 bases lay between the germline ends. DNA of the CDR3: TGTGCCAGCAGCTTAGCTAGCGGTAGCTCCTACAATGAGCAGTTCTTC. This encodes CASSLASGSSYNEQFF.

V usage is TRBV20-1 and J usage is TRBJ1-1; perhaps TRBD1 as D (6 bases). V was clipped by 6 bases and J by 6 bases, with 23 bases between them. Germline values: CDR1 DFQATT, CDR2 SNEGSKA (reference sequence). The CDR3 loop spans 15 amino acids. CDR3: CSASLTGAGIAEAFF. The CDR3 region has the DNA TGCAGTGCGAGTCTTACGGGGGCCGGGATCGCTGAAGCTTTCTTT.

This clonotype has more than one count but fewer than ten. The rearrangement joins TRBV24-1 to TRBJ2-1, with no clear D. The CDR3 totals 13 residues. The germline CDR1 and CDR2 sequences are KGHDR and SFDVKD. Trimming removed 10 bases from V and 3 bases from J, with 12 bases in between. The CDR3 loop is CATEDVNYNEQFF. CDR3 DNA: TGTGCCACTGAAGACGTTAACTACAATGAGCAGTTCTTC.

The table lists this clonotype with a few counts. The chain combines TRBV7-3 with TRBJ2-2, with 8 bases that match TRBD2. The junction had 7 bases not matched to a gene; V was cut back by 6 bases and J by 4 bases. CDR3 length: 15 amino acids. Germline assignment: CDR1 SGHTA and CDR2 FQGTGA. CDR3 sequence reads: CASSREGGGTGELFF. The DNA for the CDR3 is TGTGCCAGCAGTCGGGAGGGGGGCGGCACCGGGGAGCTGTTTTTT.

V is TRBV14 and J is TRBJ2-6, with D possibly matching TRBD1 (6 bases). The germline V gene has CDR1 SGHDN and CDR2 FVKESK. The CDR3 contains 16 residues. V was shortened by 4 bases and J by 2 bases, with 12 bases between the two germline ends. The CDR3 sequence is CASSRGLVAGANVLTF. DNA for the CDR3: TGTGCCAGCAGCCGGGGGCTAGTAGCTGGGGCCAACGTCCTGACTTTC.

The chain uses TRBV29-1 and TRBJ2-2; possibly TRBD1 or TRBD2 for D (5 bases each). Germline V gene lookup returns CDR1 SQVTM and CDR2 ANQGSEA. The V and J ends lost 6 bases and 4 bases respectively, with 15 bases between them. There are 14 residues in the CDR3. The CDR3 reads CSVRAGTVTGELFF. In DNA, the CDR3 is TGCAGCGTGAGAGCCGGGACCGTCACCGGGGAGCTGTTTTTT.

The chain has TRBV24-1 and TRBJ2-3; 7 bases are a match to TRBD1. V lost 0 bases to trimming and J lost 6 bases; unmatched junction nucleotides: 8. The CDR3 is 16 residues long. From germline, CDR1 is KGHDR and CDR2 SFDVKD. CDR3 region: CATSDLPRQGVDTQYF. In DNA form, the CDR3 reads TGTGCCACCAGTGATTTGCCGCGGCAGGGGGTGGATACGCAGTATTTT.

This chain joins TRBV20-1 and TRBJ1-6; D gene ambiguous. Between the trimmed V and J ends, which lost 8 bases and 0 bases, there was a span of 29 bases. The CDR3 runs to 20 residues. CDR1 is DFQATT and CDR2 is SNEGSKA in the germline V gene (reference sequence). As DNA, the CDR3 is TGCAGTCCGACACCGGGGAGTTCAACATTTAGCAGCTCCTATAATTCACCCCTCCACTTT. Translating gives CSPTPGSSTFSSSYNSPLHF.

This clonotype was detected a few times. This chain connects TRBV24-1 to TRBJ2-2; D uncertain. This CDR3 contains 14 residues. Looked up from germline, CDR1 is KGHDR and CDR2 is SFDVKD. Between the trimmed V and J ends, which lost 9 bases and 4 bases, there was a span of 14 bases. The CDR3 coding sequence is TGTGCCACCGAACCGACCTACCCCACCGGGGAGCTGTTTTTT. Its translation is CATEPTYPTGELFF.

This sequence joins TRBV20-1 and TRBJ2-4, with 7 positions matching TRBD1. J was trimmed by 6 bases and V by 5 bases; bases with no gene match: 4. Per germline, CDR1 DFQATT and CDR2 SNEGSKA (reference sequence). CDR3 length equals 12 residues. The CDR3 region has the DNA TGCAGTGCTCGACAGGGTGGAAACATTCAGTACTTC. Amino acid sequence: CSARQGGNIQYF.

The chain has TRBV28 and TRBJ2-7; 10 positions agree with TRBD2. Germline V gene lookup returns CDR1 MDHEN and CDR2 SYDVKM. CDR3 size: 14 residues. V was pared by 7 bases and J by 3 bases, with 6 bases of the junction left unmatched. The CDR3 DNA reads TGTGCCAGCAAAAGACTAGCGGGTTTCTACGAGCAGTACTTC. Its translation is CASKRLAGFYEQYF. Full variable domain (missing parts from reference TRBV28 and TRBJ2-7): DVKVTQSSRYLVKRTGEKVFLECVQDMDHENMFWYRQDPGLGLRLIYFSYDVKMKEKGDIPEGYSVSREKKERFSLILESASTNQTSMYLCASKRLAGFYEQYFGPGTRLTVT.

The CDR3 reads CASSLVWYEQYF. CDR3 DNA sequence: TGTGCCAGCAGCTTAGTCTGGTACGAGCAGTACTTC. V is TRBV7-2 and J is TRBJ2-7; unclear D gene. This CDR3 spans 12 amino acids. Trimming removed 1 base at V and 4 bases at J, with 5 bases between. Germline CDR1 reads SGHTA; CDR2 reads FQGNSA.

The rearrangement links TRBV15 to TRBJ2-1; the match to TRBD2 covers 12 bases. The CDR3 runs to 17 residues. The germline V gene has CDR1 LNHNV and CDR2 YYDKDF (reference sequence). Germline trimming cut 2 bases from V and 9 bases from J; bases unmatched to any gene: 11. In nucleotides, the CDR3 is TGTGCCACCAGCAGACGACTAGCGGGAGATTTAGCTGGTGAGCAGTTCTTC. Translation gives CATSRRLAGDLAGEQFF.

The J gene is TRBJ2-5, the V gene TRBV7-3; 9 bases match TRBD1. Per the germline V gene, CDR1 is SGHTA and CDR2 is FQGTGA. The CDR3 is 13 residues long. The V segment lost 5 bases and the J segment 5 bases; nucleotides outside the gene matches: 3. The CDR3 here is CASSAGQGETQYF. The CDR3 DNA reads TGTGCCAGCAGCGCCGGACAGGGGGAGACCCAGTACTTC.

This clonotype showed up just once. The CDR3 sequence: CSARSRQGLLGTEAFF. CDR3 coding DNA: TGCAGTGCTAGGTCTCGGCAGGGCCTTTTGGGCACTGAAGCTTTCTTT. V gene TRBV20-1 combines with J gene TRBJ1-1; D perhaps matches TRBD1 (5 bases). Looked up from germline, CDR1 is DFQATT and CDR2 is SNEGSKA (reference sequence). Trimming took off 3 bases at V and 4 bases at J, with 21 bases between the two ends. This CDR3 contains 16 residues.

In DNA, the CDR3 is TGTGCCAGCAGCCCGTGGGCGAGCAATCAGCCCCAGCATTTT. It is translated as CASSPWASNQPQHF. J is TRBJ1-5 and V is TRBV28; D is unclear. The CDR3 contains 14 residues. Germline values: CDR1 MDHEN, CDR2 SYDVKM. V lost 6 bases and J lost 1, with 10 bases in between.

This chain links TRBV7-9 with TRBJ2-3; no clear D gene. This CDR3 contains 16 residues. Trimming shortened V by 2 bases and J by 2 bases, and 14 bases separated the two germline ends. Germline V gene data show CDR1 as SEHNR and CDR2 as FQNEAQ (reference sequence). The CDR3: CASSLSRASPTDTQYF. The CDR3 region has the DNA TGTGCCAGCAGCTTAAGTCGGGCGAGTCCCACAGATACGCAGTATTTT.

The chain combines TRBV4-1 with TRBJ1-1; D might be TRBD1 (6 bases). The V and J ends lost 0 bases and 10 bases respectively, with 12 bases between them. The CDR3 consists of 13 residues. Germline V lookup: CDR1 MGHRA, CDR2 YSYEKL. CDR3 DNA sequence: TGCGCCAGCAGCCAAGATGGGGACATAAGAGCTTTCTTT. Translated, it gives CASSQDGDIRAFF.

This chain links TRBV7-9 with TRBJ1-4; the match to TRBD1 covers 9 bases. The CDR3 has 14 residues. V lost 3 bases and J lost 7; bases outside the gene matches: 3. The germline V gene has CDR1 SEHNR and CDR2 FQNEAQ (reference sequence). CDR3 amino acids: CASSFGQGREKLFF. The CDR3, as DNA: TGTGCCAGCAGCTTTGGACAGGGGCGTGAAAAACTGTTTTTT.